A single sample is the source of the 11 T cell receptor beta chains below, sequenced in a study of T cells expressing NK-cell markers. After re-calling the 5' RACE reads, TCRdb lists one entry per CDR3 protein, DNA absent. The sample table includes 350,000 to 450,000 distinct CDR3 sequences. Sequencing was performed on blood T cells: a sorted CD56 or NKG2C T cell subset, CD4+ or CD8+ T cells, or bulk PBMC T cells (not recorded which). The source of these receptors is a man aged 18-70 years in good health.

This CDR3 is CASRGDRVLDGYTF. V gene TRBV11-1 combines with J gene TRBJ1-2; TCRdb's D call, TRBD1, is unchecked because there is no DNA. Germline lookup yields CDR1 SGHAT and CDR2 FQDESV (reference sequence). The CDR3 is 14 residues long.

The rearrangement joins TRBV12-3 or TRBV12-4 to TRBJ1-2. The CDR3 consists of 13 residues. This chain's CDR3 is CASSLSSGDGYTF.

The J gene is TRBJ2-5, the V gene TRBV7-2; the D gene TCRdb calls, TRBD2, cannot be checked with no DNA. Germline V lookup: CDR1 SGHTA, CDR2 FQGNSA. This CDR3 region has 15 residues. The CDR3 region is CASSGLAGFKETQYF.

The gene calls are TRBV28 and TRBJ2-7. The CDR3 has 14 residues. In germline, CDR1 is MDHEN, CDR2 SYDVKM. The CDR3 here is CASSRGVRSGEQYF. The full variable domain, rest sourced from reference TRBV28 and TRBJ2-7, is DVKVTQSSRYLVKRTGEKVFLECVQDMDHENMFWYRQDPGLGLRLIYFSYDVKMKEKGDIPEGYSVSREKKERFSLILESASTNQTSMYLCASSRGVRSGEQYFGPGTRLTVT.

This rearrangement joins TRBV12-3 or TRBV12-4 to TRBJ2-3; TCRdb designates TRBD1, a call that cannot be tested without DNA. This CDR3 region has 15 residues. CDR3 loop: CASSATSMSRDTQYF.

The J gene is TRBJ2-7, the V gene TRBV18. CDR1 and CDR2 (germline): KGHSH, LQKENI. CDR3 size: 13 residues. This CDR3 is CASSPGKQREQYF. The entire variable domain, with the rest obtained from reference TRBV18 and TRBJ2-7, is as follows: NAGVMQNPRHLVRRRGQEARLRCSPMKGHSHVYWYRQLPEEGLKFMVYLQKENIIDESGMPKERFSAEFPKEGPSILRIQQVVRGDSAAYFCASSPGKQREQYFGPGTRLTVT.

The chain carries TRBV20-1 and TRBJ2-5; the TCRdb call, TRBD1, lacks DNA for checking. CDR3 length: 13 residues. The germline V gene encodes CDR1 DFQATT and CDR2 SNEGSKA (reference sequence). CDR3 loop: CSARRTGTETQYF.

The V gene is TRBV5-1, the J gene TRBJ2-5; the TCRdb D gene call, TRBD1, has no DNA to confirm it. The CDR3 extends over 14 amino acids. Per germline, CDR1 SGHRS and CDR2 YFSETQ. CDR3 amino acids: CASSLGTVQETQYF. Together with reference TRBV5-1 and TRBJ2-5, the CDR3 gives the full variable domain: KAGVTQTPRYLIKTRGQQVTLSCSPISGHRSVSWYQQTPGQGLQFLFEYFSETQRNKGNFPGRFSGRQFSNSRSEMNVSTLELGDSALYLCASSLGTVQETQYFGPGTRLLVL.

CDR3 protein: CASRHDRLSYEQYF. This chain connects TRBV5-5 to TRBJ2-7; TCRdb outputs TRBD1, but without DNA this stays unchecked. This CDR3 has 14 amino acids. Germline V gene data show CDR1 as SGHKS and CDR2 as YYEKEE (reference sequence).

The chain links TRBV12-3 or TRBV12-4 to TRBJ2-3; TCRdb names TRBD2, which stays unverified in the absence of DNA. The CDR3 totals 19 residues. The CDR3 protein is CASRAARGGLRIGPDTQYF.

The chain has TRBV6-1 and TRBJ2-7; the TCRdb D gene call, TRBD1, has no DNA to confirm it. The CDR3 totals 14 residues. Germline CDR1 is MNHNS and CDR2 is SASEGT. The chain's CDR3 is CASGRDRVTYEQYF.